The 22 T cell receptor beta chains given below trace back to one sample, sequenced in a study of persistence of HIV-infected CD4 T cells. Sequencing used immunoSEQ version 4 in survey mode. The protocol was immunoSEQ multiplex PCR, while the TCRdb copy is restricted to in-frame clones and leaves out a portion. The data hold more than 30,000 clones, with 75% to 85% observed a single time. Antigens of these TCRs are unknown. Cells were stimulated with overlapping HIV-1 Gag 15-mer peptides. Memory cells lacking CD40L and CD69 with high CD45RO were sorted. This specimen consisted of CD4+ T cells sorted from PBMCs after 18-hour stimulation, obtained from a patient who received antiretroviral therapy. These receptors originate from an adult woman with HIV who was CMV-seropositive.

This clone came up a few times. The gene calls are TRBV2 and TRBJ1-2; 9 bases fit TRBD1. This CDR3 spans 14 amino acids. Germline CDR1 SNHLY, CDR2 FYNNEI. The ends lost 3 bases at V and 5 bases at J; junction bases unmatched: 4. CDR3 amino acids: CASSEDRGRYGYTF. CDR3 DNA: TGTGCCAGCAGTGAGGACAGGGGTCGGTATGGCTACACCTTC. Full variable domain (missing parts from reference TRBV2 and TRBJ1-2): EPEVTQTPSHQVTQMGQEVILRCVPISNHLYFYWYRQILGQKVEFLVSFYNNEISEKSEIFDDQFSVERPDGSNFTLKIRSTKLEDSAMYFCASSEDRGRYGYTFGSGTRLTVV.

This clone has more than one count but fewer than ten. The rearrangement joins TRBV5-5 to TRBJ1-1; weak D call: TRBD1 (6 bases). The germline CDR1 and CDR2 sequences are SGHKS and YYEKEE (reference sequence). V lost 3 bases and J lost 5, with 14 bases in between. The CDR3 consists of 14 residues. For the CDR3, the DNA is TGTGCCAGCAGCTGGACAGCGCTTGGGACTGAAGCTTTCTTT. Translation gives CASSWTALGTEAFF.

The sample holds one count of this clone. The V gene is TRBV7-8, the J gene TRBJ2-1, with 8 bases lining up with TRBD1. The CDR3 contains 17 residues. The germline gives CDR1 SGHVS, CDR2 FQNEAQ. V lost 1 base and J lost 4; bases outside the gene matches: 9. Written as DNA, the CDR3 is TGTGCCAGCAGCTTAGGGGCCTCAGGGGGCGCGTACAATGAGCAGTTCTTC. Protein: CASSLGASGGAYNEQFF.

The rearrangement links TRBV18 to TRBJ1-5; D perhaps matches TRBD1 (6 bases). V was clipped by 5 bases and J by 3 bases, with 11 bases between them. The CDR3 is 14 residues long. From germline, CDR1 is KGHSH and CDR2 LQKENI. CDR3 protein: CASSSQGNNQPQHF. The CDR3 coding sequence is TGTGCCAGCTCATCACAGGGAAACAATCAGCCCCAGCATTTT.

This chain connects TRBV15 to TRBJ2-5; D may be TRBD1 (5 bases). The DNA end is a closer match to TRBJ2-7, so the J assignment may be wrong. CDR1 and CDR2 (germline): LNHNV, YYDKDF (reference sequence). The CDR3 covers 14 residues. The CDR3 nucleotides read TGTGCCACCAGCAGAGAAGGGGTTGGGTACGAGCAGTACTTC. Amino acids: CATSREGVGYEQYF.

V gene TRBV6-5 combines with J gene TRBJ1-1; 7 nucleotides match TRBD1. The ends lost 7 bases at V and 3 bases at J; junction bases unmatched: 8. Per the germline V gene, CDR1 is MNHEY and CDR2 is SVGAGI. The CDR3 is 14 amino acids. CDR3 in amino acids: CASTNRGGDTEAFF. The CDR3 DNA is TGTGCCAGCACCAACAGGGGAGGCGACACTGAAGCTTTCTTT.

This clone was observed a single time. V and J are TRBV5-1 and TRBJ2-3; TRBD1 matches 8 bases. The CDR3 is 15 residues long. The germline CDR1 and CDR2 sequences are SGHRS and YFSETQ. The junction had 3 bases not matched to a gene; V was cut back by 3 bases and J by 0 bases. In DNA, the CDR3 is TGCGCCAGCAGCTATGACAGGGGAAGCACAGATACGCAGTATTTT. This gives the protein CASSYDRGSTDTQYF.

This clone was detected once. This chain uses TRBV7-3 with TRBJ1-2, with TRBD1 matching over 9 bases. Germline V gives CDR1 SGHTA, CDR2 FQGTGA. The CDR3 contains 15 residues. Losses at the gene ends were 5 bases for V and 7 bases for J; bases not matched to a gene: 11. CDR3 residues: CASSQTTGGVSGYTF. The CDR3 DNA reads TGTGCCAGCAGCCAAACGACAGGGGGTGTAAGTGGCTACACCTTC.

The chain recombines TRBV4-3 with TRBJ2-1; TRBD2 matches 7 bases. The CDR3 has 16 residues. Germline-derived CDR1 and CDR2 are LGHNA and YSLEER. Germline trimming cut 4 bases from V and 1 base from J; bases unmatched to any gene: 7. The CDR3 region is CASSLYPGGSYNEQFF. In DNA, the CDR3 is TGCGCCAGCAGCCTCTACCCGGGGGGTTCCTACAATGAGCAGTTCTTC.

The genes are TRBV10-3 and TRBJ1-2; no clear D gene. V dropped 6 bases and J dropped 8 bases, with 13 bases sitting between them. This CDR3 is 12 amino acids long. Germline values: CDR1 ENHRY, CDR2 SYGVKD. In DNA form, the CDR3 reads TGTGCCATCAGCCTACAGAAGGGCGGCTACACCTTC. Encoded protein: CAISLQKGGYTF.

The chain links TRBV25-1 to TRBJ2-2; TRBD2 is a possible D gene (6 bases). CDR1 and CDR2 (germline): MGHDK, SYGVNS. V was pared by 3 bases and J by 6 bases, with 11 bases between. The CDR3 is 14 residues long. The CDR3 reads CASSDAREAGELFF. The CDR3 DNA follows: TGTGCCAGCAGTGACGCCAGGGAGGCCGGGGAGCTGTTTTTT.

CDR3 residues: CASRGNYNEQFF. CDR3 in DNA: TGTGCCAGCAGGGGCAATTACAATGAGCAGTTCTTC. This chain connects TRBV2 to TRBJ2-1; D is unresolved. The V gene's germline CDR1 is SNHLY and CDR2 FYNNEI. The V end was cut by 6 bases, the J end by 4 bases, with 7 bases between. The CDR3 is 12 residues long. Filled out from reference TRBV2 and TRBJ2-1, the complete variable domain reads EPEVTQTPSHQVTQMGQEVILRCVPISNHLYFYWYRQILGQKVEFLVSFYNNEISEKSEIFDDQFSVERPDGSNFTLKIRSTKLEDSAMYFCASRGNYNEQFFGPGTRLTVL.

About this clone itself: The same CDR3 can be traced to other DNA sequences in this sample. The V gene is TRBV7-2, the J gene TRBJ2-1; 9 nucleotides match TRBD2. The CDR3 spans 15 residues. After removal of 5 bases from V and 7 bases from J, the junction contained 9 bases not matched to a gene. Germline values: CDR1 SGHTA, CDR2 FQGNSA. Here the CDR3 DNA reads TGTGCCAGCAGCCTCCTTGCGGGGGGGGGTAATGAGCAGTTCTTC. It yields the protein CASSLLAGGGNEQFF.

This chain uses TRBV2 with TRBJ2-6; maybe TRBD1 (6 bases). V was trimmed by 8 bases and J by 0 bases, leaving 14 bases between them. The CDR3 is made up of 16 amino acids. The germline CDR1 and CDR2 sequences are SNHLY and FYNNEI. The CDR3 loop reads CASDPGTHSGANVLTF. The CDR3 coding sequence is TGTGCCAGCGACCCCGGGACACACTCTGGGGCCAACGTCCTGACTTTC.

V gene TRBV9 combines with J gene TRBJ2-4; D might be TRBD1 (5 bases). The V gene lost 0 bases and the J gene lost 2 bases, with 12 bases spanning the gap. From germline, CDR1 is SGDLS and CDR2 YYNGEE. CDR3 length: 16 residues. This CDR3 reads CASSVEPQGTKNIQYF. The DNA of the CDR3 is TGTGCCAGCAGCGTAGAACCCCAGGGAACCAAAAACATTCAGTACTTC.

The chain carries TRBV2 and TRBJ1-1; D unresolved. Germline V gene data show CDR1 as SNHLY and CDR2 as FYNNEI. This CDR3 is 14 amino acids long. V lost 1 base and J lost 6, with 12 bases in between. CDR3 DNA sequence: TGTGCCAGCAGTGAAGTTGGGGTAGGCGCTGAAGCTTTCTTT. This sequence encodes CASSEVGVGAEAFF.

The CDR3 DNA is TGTGCCAGCAGTTTCGGTGACGCCTATAATTCACCCCTCCACTTT. It is translated as CASSFGDAYNSPLHF. J is TRBJ1-6 and V is TRBV2; no clear D gene. Germline V CDR1 and CDR2: SNHLY, FYNNEI. This CDR3 is 15 amino acids long. Trimming took 5 bases from V and 2 from J, leaving 10 bases between them.

The rearrangement uses TRBV9 and TRBJ2-2; no clear D. V lost 1 base and J 6 bases, leaving 10 bases between the germline ends. This CDR3 has 14 residues. Per germline, CDR1 SGDLS and CDR2 YYNGEE. CDR3 bases: TGTGCCAGCAGCGTACAGAGTCAGTCCGGGGAGCTGTTTTTT. Its protein product is CASSVQSQSGELFF.

The rearrangement joins TRBV28 to TRBJ2-7; no definite D call. Germline CDR1 is MDHEN and CDR2 is SYDVKM. The V and J ends lost 1 base and 1 base respectively, with 8 bases between them. There are 14 residues in the CDR3. CDR3 in DNA: TGTGCCAGCAGTTTATATGAAGGGTCCTACGAGCAGTACTTC. This sequence encodes CASSLYEGSYEQYF.

This clone came up a few times. This chain uses TRBV7-9 with TRBJ1-1; possible D gene TRBD1, 6 bases. This CDR3 is 13 amino acids long. The germline V gene encodes CDR1 SEHNR and CDR2 FQNEAQ (reference sequence). The ends were cut back, 1 base at V and 10 bases at J, with 13 bases in the middle. The CDR3 spells CASSLGGGRGAFF. DNA of the CDR3: TGTGCCAGCAGCTTAGGAGGGGGGCGAGGAGCTTTCTTT.

In nucleotides, the CDR3 is TGTGCCAGTAGTCCACAGGGAAGGAGCGAGCAGTACTTC. As protein: CASSPQGRSEQYF. The chain combines TRBV19 with TRBJ2-7; tentatively, D is TRBD1 (6 bases). V was trimmed by 5 bases and J by 6 bases, leaving 14 bases between them. There are 13 residues in the CDR3. The germline gives CDR1 LNHDA, CDR2 SQIVND (reference sequence).

The chain links TRBV5-1 to TRBJ1-1; 8 positions agree with TRBD1. Germline CDR1 and CDR2: SGHRS and YFSETQ. The CDR3 has 14 amino acids. V was clipped by 7 bases and J by 5 bases; unmatched bases: 10. The DNA of the CDR3 is TGCGCCAGCGGAAGAACAGGGGGTCGGACTGAAGCTTTCTTT. Residues: CASGRTGGRTEAFF.